Following are 26 T cell receptor beta chains from one sample sequenced in a study of T cells in women clearing cervical HPV infection. Only in-frame clones appear in the TCRdb table, and some are missing; sequencing was by immunoSEQ multiplex PCR. The sample has around 35,000 clones. The sample comprised blood buffy coat. The receptors derive from a woman aged 18 to 75 with a cervical HPV16 infection that either progressed to CIN3+ or cleared (not recorded which).

With regard to this clone: The CDR3 end is not reached by the read, which stops 3 residues before it; the germline J gene fills it in. The chain recombines TRBV5-1 with TRBJ1-3, with D possibly TRBD1 on 5 matching bases. In germline, CDR1 is SGHRS, CDR2 YFSETQ. There are 15 residues in the CDR3. Between the trimmed V and J ends, which lost 4 bases and 4 bases, there was a span of 15 bases. The CDR3 protein is CASSREGSYGNTIYF. The CDR3 DNA, read in part, is TGCGCCAGCAGCCGGGAGGGGTCTTACGGAAACACC.

Comment on this clone: The sequence runs out 3 residues before the end of the CDR3; the remainder is reconstructed from the germline J gene. The chain is built from TRBV20-1 and TRBJ2-1; 9 nucleotides match TRBD1. The germline CDR1 and CDR2 sequences are DFQATT and SNEGSKA (reference sequence). There are 14 residues in the CDR3. V dropped 1 base and J dropped 6; count of bases not matched to a gene: 4. The covered CDR3 bases are TGCAGTGCTAGAGCCGGGACAGGGAGCAATGAG. This codes for CSARAGTGSNE. The full CDR3 protein reads CSARAGTGSNEQFF.

With respect to this clone: The read finishes 3 residues shy of the CDR3 end, and the germline J gene is used to complete it. The J gene is TRBJ1-1, the V gene TRBV18; TRBD1 is a possible D gene (5 bases). The V end lost 8 bases, the J end lost 5 bases, and 18 bases lay between the germline ends. Germline CDR1 and CDR2: KGHSH and LQKENI. This CDR3 is built from 14 residues. CDR3 loop: CASHTMGGGTEAFF. The CDR3 DNA, read in part, is TGTGCCAGCCACACCATGGGGGGAGGGACTGAA.

As concerns this clone: The read ends 3 residues before the CDR3 terminus; that terminus is restored from the germline J gene. This sequence joins TRBV12-3 or TRBV12-4 and TRBJ2-5; 10 nucleotides line up with TRBD2. V was pared by 6 bases and J by 1 base, with 14 bases of the junction left unmatched. This CDR3 is 18 amino acids long. The CDR3 region is CASSPSNSGRRSQETQYF. The CDR3 bases that were read are TGTGCCAGCAGCCCTTCAAATAGCGGGAGGCGATCCCAAGAGACC.

As regards this clone: The read finishes 3 residues shy of the CDR3 end, and the germline J gene is used to complete it. V is TRBV7-2 and J is TRBJ1-2; no definite D call. Looked up from germline, CDR1 is SGHTA and CDR2 is FQGNSA. The CDR3 is 14 amino acids. Trimming took 5 bases from V and 1 from J, leaving 11 bases between them. The CDR3 is CASSPTGDNYGYTF. Incomplete CDR3 DNA: TGTGCCAGCAGCCCTACCGGGGATAACTATGGC.

The CDR3 loop reads CASSPGGGADTYTF. Partial CDR3 DNA: TGTGCCAGCAGCCCCGGGGGGGGTGCAGATACC. The chain recombines TRBV6-2 or TRBV6-3 with TRBJ1-2, with D perhaps matching TRBD1 (5 bases). The read terminates 3 residues before the CDR3 end, so the remaining end is supplied by the germline J gene. The CDR3 extends over 14 amino acids. The germline gives CDR1 MNHEY, CDR2 SVGEGT.

Notes on this clone: A read error may produce the germline difference seen at one junction end. The read ends 3 residues before the CDR3 terminus; that terminus is restored from the germline J gene. J is TRBJ2-2 and V is TRBV4-2, with TRBD2 as a possible D gene (5 bases). Germline CDR1 is LGHNA and CDR2 is YNFKEQ. The CDR3 length is 15 residues. CDR3 in amino acids: CASSHRRLAGGELFF. The sequenced part of the CDR3 DNA is TGCGCCAGCAGCCACCGACGGCTAGCCGGCGGGGAG.

A word on this clone: The read comes to an end 3 residues before the CDR3 does, leaving the germline J gene to fill in the end. The V call is TRBV30, the J call TRBJ2-5, with TRBD2 as a possible D gene (7 bases). This CDR3 region has 14 residues. In germline, CDR1 is GTSNPN, CDR2 SVGIG (reference sequence). The V end lost 4 bases, the J end lost 1 base, and 13 bases lay between the germline ends. Incomplete CDR3 DNA: TGTGCCTGGACAAGGGGGGGGGCCCAAGAGACC. This codes for CAWTRGGAQET. The full CDR3 protein reads CAWTRGGAQETQYF.

Details on this clone: The CDR3 end lies 3 residues beyond the end of the read and is filled in from the germline J gene. This chain links TRBV2 with TRBJ2-2, with D perhaps given as TRBD1 or TRBD2 (7 bases each). The CDR3 sequence is 14 residues long. In germline, CDR1 is SNHLY, CDR2 FYNNEI. The germline V and J ends were trimmed by 6 bases and 7 bases, with 15 bases remaining between them. CDR3 DNA, as far as it was read: TGTGCCAGCAGGTACAGGGGCGGGAGCGGGGAG. Its protein product is CASRYRGGSGE. The whole CDR3 protein reads CASRYRGGSGELFF.

About this clone itself: Read sequence stops 3 residues before the CDR3 end, and the germline J gene provides the missing end. The chain is built from TRBV11-2 and TRBJ2-5; 7 bases are shared with TRBD1. The germline gives CDR1 SGHAT, CDR2 FQNNGV. Trimming removed 0 bases from V and 4 bases from J; junction bases left unmatched: 5. This CDR3 is built from 15 residues. CDR3 protein: CASSLEGGRGETQYF. Partial CDR3 DNA: TGTGCCAGCAGCTTAGAAGGGGGCCGGGGAGAGACC.

Notes on this clone: Coverage ceases 3 residues before the CDR3 finishes, and the germline J gene fills in the end. The chain recombines TRBV2 with TRBJ1-2; no clear D gene. The germline CDR1 and CDR2 sequences are SNHLY and FYNNEI. The CDR3 is 13 amino acids. CDR3 DNA, as far as it was read: TGTGCCAGCAGTGAAGTTGGCTCTTTAGGC. Its translation: CASSEVGSLG. The entire CDR3 sequence reads CASSEVGSLGYTF.

Points on this clone: The read comes to an end 3 residues before the CDR3 does, leaving the germline J gene to fill in the end. The chain is built from TRBV11-2 and TRBJ2-3; weak D call: TRBD1 (8 bases). The length of the CDR3 is 14 residues. The ends were cut back, 6 bases at V and 3 bases at J, with 13 bases in the middle. The germline V gene encodes CDR1 SGHAT and CDR2 FQNNGV. The part of the CDR3 DNA that was read is TGTGCCAGCAGACCACAGGGGGGGACAGATACG. This codes for CASRPQGGTDT. The complete CDR3 sequence is CASRPQGGTDTQYF.

Notes on this clone: The observed sequence ends 3 residues before the CDR3 terminus, with the missing tail filled in from the germline J gene. The V and J genes are TRBV28 and TRBJ1-1; D might be TRBD1 (6 bases). Looked up from germline, CDR1 is MDHEN and CDR2 is SYDVKM. Trimming left V 5 bases short and J 1 base short, with 11 bases between. The CDR3 runs 14 residues. The CDR3 sequence is CASSPRTANTEAFF. The covered CDR3 bases are TGTGCCAGCAGTCCCCGGACAGCGAACACTGAA.

As for this clone: The DNA ends 3 residues before the CDR3 does, and the rest of the CDR3 is filled in from the germline J gene. This chain joins TRBV7-6 and TRBJ2-3; D is possibly TRBD1 (6 bases). CDR1 is SGHVS and CDR2 is FNYEAQ in the germline V gene. Deletions cut 7 bases from V and 3 bases from J, with 26 bases between. The CDR3 spans 18 residues. Partial CDR3 DNA: TGTGCCAGCACCCGAGGGGTTTACTCAGGGGAGTCGACAGATACG. Translated, it gives CASTRGVYSGESTDT. The CDR3 as a whole reads CASTRGVYSGESTDTQYF.

On this clone itself: With the read ending 3 residues before the CDR3 end, the germline J gene is used to fill in that end. The chain has TRBV27 and TRBJ2-2, with 13 bases matching TRBD2. Per the germline V gene, CDR1 is MNHEY and CDR2 is SMNVEV (reference sequence). CDR3 size: 15 residues. J lost 6 bases, V lost 8 bases, and 6 bases had no gene match. The sequenced CDR3 bases are TGTGCCAGCGGGAGGACTAGCGGGAGTCCCGGGGAG. Translated, it gives CASGRTSGSPGE. The entire CDR3 reads CASGRTSGSPGELFF.

Comments on this clone: Read data end 3 residues before the CDR3 end; the end is taken from the germline J gene. The chain links TRBV18 to TRBJ1-2, with a tentative D call TRBD1 (6 bases). The CDR3 runs to 14 residues. The germline V gene has CDR1 KGHSH and CDR2 LQKENI. Deletions cut 2 bases from V and 6 bases from J, with 13 bases between. The chain's CDR3 is CASSPYGPGDGYTF. CDR3 bases read: TGTGCCAGCTCACCATACGGGCCAGGGGATGGC.

Concerning this clone itself: The CDR3 end lies 3 residues beyond the end of the read and is filled in from the germline J gene. This chain links TRBV7-6 with TRBJ2-1; TRBD2 matches at 12 bases. Germline V lookup: CDR1 SGHVS, CDR2 FNYEAQ. The ends lost 1 base at V and 4 bases at J; junction bases unmatched: 2. This CDR3 is 16 amino acids long. The CDR3 bases that were read are TGTGCCAGCAGCTTAGTGACTAGCGGGGGTTACAATGAG. It codes for CASSLVTSGGYNE. The full CDR3 is CASSLVTSGGYNEQFF.

In regard to this clone: The CDR3 end lies 3 residues beyond the end of the read and is filled in from the germline J gene. The rearrangement links TRBV10-3 to TRBJ2-1; 9 bases line up with TRBD1. The CDR3 is 11 residues long. J lost 9 bases, V lost 9 bases, and 3 bases had no gene match. Germline V gene sequence: CDR1 ENHRY, CDR2 SYGVKD. The CDR3 is CAIQGAFEQFF. The CDR3 bases that were read are TGTGCCATACAGGGGGCCTTTGAG.

CDR3: CASRGLYEQYF. CDR3 DNA (partial): TGTGCCAGCAGAGGACTCTACGAG. The chain combines TRBV12-3 or TRBV12-4 with TRBJ2-7, with D possibly matching TRBD2 (5 bases). The DNA ends 3 residues before the CDR3 does, and the rest of the CDR3 is filled in from the germline J gene. CDR3 length: 11 residues. With 6 bases removed from V and 3 bases from J, the gap between germline ends came to 6 bases.

Concerning this clone: The read gets to within 3 residues of the CDR3 end, and the germline J gene fills in the rest. The chain uses TRBV7-3 and TRBJ2-3; TRBD1 agrees at 8 bases. This CDR3 contains 14 residues. Germline V CDR1 and CDR2: SGHTA, FQGTGA. CDR3 protein: CASSLGGTGETQYF. CDR3 bases read: TGTGCCAGCAGCTTGGGTGGGACAGGCGAGACG. Full variable domain (rest looked up from reference TRBV7-3 and TRBJ2-3): GAGVSQTPSNKVTEKGKYVELRCDPISGHTALYWYRQSLGQGPEFLIYFQGTGAADDSGLPNDRFFAVRPEGSVSTLKIQRTERGDSAVYLCASSLGGTGETQYFGPGTRLTVL.

Concerning this clone itself: The read halts 3 residues ahead of the CDR3 end, with the missing end drawn from the germline J gene. This sequence joins TRBV19 and TRBJ1-1; TRBD1 matches at 9 bases. The CDR3 is 13 residues long. The germline gives CDR1 LNHDA, CDR2 SQIVND (reference sequence). V trimming: 6 bases; J trimming: 1 base; junction bases outside the gene matches: 0. CDR3 region: CASRGQGNTEAFF. The sequenced CDR3 bases are TGTGCCAGTAGGGGACAGGGGAACACTGAA.

Of note for this clone: The CDR3 end falls 3 residues outside the read, so it is completed with the germline J gene. The chain combines TRBV12-3 or TRBV12-4 with TRBJ2-7, with TRBD2 identical over 10 bases. V lost 5 bases, J lost 0 bases, and 4 bases stayed unmatched. The CDR3 runs 15 residues. CDR3 DNA, as far as it was read: TGTGCCAGCAGTCTACTAGCGGGGCCCTCCTACGAG. It specifies CASSLLAGPSYE. The complete CDR3 sequence is CASSLLAGPSYEQYF.

As to this clone: The CDR3 end is not reached by the read, which stops 3 residues before it; the germline J gene fills it in. V gene TRBV19 combines with J gene TRBJ1-2; perhaps TRBD1 as D (6 bases). The CDR3 length is 13 residues. CDR1 and CDR2 from the germline V gene are LNHDA and SQIVND (reference sequence). CDR3: CASRGQGLDTYTF. The CDR3 bases that were read are TGTGCCAGTAGAGGGCAGGGGTTGGATACC.

Note on this clone: Sequencing ends 3 residues short of the CDR3 end; the germline J gene provides the rest. The gene calls are TRBV7-2 and TRBJ2-5; 11 nucleotides match TRBD2. The CDR3 runs 14 residues. Germline lookup yields CDR1 SGHTA and CDR2 FQGNSA. The CDR3 protein is CASSLIGTSGTQYF. The sequenced CDR3 bases are TGTGCCAGCAGCTTAATCGGGACTAGCGGAACC.

Comment on this clone: The read ends 3 residues early relative to the CDR3; the germline J gene fills the gap. V is TRBV7-3 and J is TRBJ1-1; 10 nucleotides align to TRBD1. From germline, CDR1 is SGHTA and CDR2 FQGTGA. V lost 0 bases, J lost 6 bases, and 4 bases stayed unmatched. CDR3 length: 15 amino acids. The covered CDR3 bases are TGTGCCAGCAGCTTAACCCGGGACAGGGGAGCTGAA. Amino acid sequence: CASSLTRDRGAE. The full CDR3 is CASSLTRDRGAEAFF.

Concerning this clone: With the read ending 3 residues before the CDR3 end, the germline J gene is used to fill in that end. The chain links TRBV6-2 or TRBV6-3 to TRBJ1-5; D perhaps matches TRBD1 (6 bases). The CDR3 length is 16 residues. Germline loops: CDR1 MNHEY, CDR2 SVGEGT. The germline V and J ends were trimmed by 1 base and 2 bases, with 12 bases remaining between them. CDR3 loop: CASSYWGHGRNQPQHF. The sequenced part of the CDR3 DNA is TGTGCCAGCAGTTACTGGGGGCACGGACGCAATCAGCCC.